This T cell receptor beta chain was documented in a study of regulatory T cells in long-lasting Graves disease. Time point indicated: persistent/refractory GD, antithyroid drugs over 5 years with positive TRAb. From RNA extracted from PBMCs, the TCR library was made. Libraries of TCR beta came from iRepertoire HTBI primers plus Arm-PCR of CDR3 regions. TCRdb reprocessed the multiplex PCR reads with MiXCR, giving one entry per CDR3 protein. The sample includes a few hundred thousand distinct CDR3 sequences, around a fifth of them seen just once. The CDR3 totals 15 residues. Germline lookup yields CDR1 SNHLY and CDR2 FYNNEI. Trimming shortened V by 2 bases and J by 1 base, and 11 bases separated the two germline ends. The table lists this clonotype with many counts.

The sequence derives from a female donor with Graves disease. The sequencing used peripheral blood mononuclear cells (PBMCs), collected when the disease was refractory, from a patient treated with antithyroid drugs. The V gene is TRBV2, the J gene TRBJ2-5; tentative D call: TRBD2 (6 bases). The CDR3 region is CASSELGGLQETQYF. For the CDR3, the DNA is TGTGCCAGCAGTGAATTGGGAGGTCTCCAAGAGACCCAGTACTTC.